This T cell receptor beta chain was documented in a study of T cells after yellow fever vaccination. Trimming stripped 1 base from V and 3 bases from J, with 10 bases between. This CDR3 comprises 14 residues. Germline assignment: CDR1 MNHEY and CDR2 SMNVEV (reference sequence). This clonotype was counted only a few times. Antigen specificity is unknown. MiXCR, run by TCRdb on the 5' RACE reads, gives a single entry per CDR3 protein. The sample holds 500,000 to 700,000 distinct CDR3 sequences, about a fifth seen once. Study outcomes and limitations: Relatively few clonotypes were ones that appeared in both CD4 and CD8 compartments. The booster response re-showed most primary clones: approximately 95% CD4, over 80% CD8.

The rearrangement links TRBV27 to TRBJ2-7, with no clear D. This sequence originates from a man aged 30-40 years who received the YFV17D yellow fever vaccine. The sample in question was PBMCs, obtained 15 days after the yellow fever booster vaccination. CDR3 residues: CASSLLGGYYEQYF. In nucleotides, the CDR3 is TGTGCCAGCAGTTTATTGGGCGGATACTACGAGCAGTACTTC.